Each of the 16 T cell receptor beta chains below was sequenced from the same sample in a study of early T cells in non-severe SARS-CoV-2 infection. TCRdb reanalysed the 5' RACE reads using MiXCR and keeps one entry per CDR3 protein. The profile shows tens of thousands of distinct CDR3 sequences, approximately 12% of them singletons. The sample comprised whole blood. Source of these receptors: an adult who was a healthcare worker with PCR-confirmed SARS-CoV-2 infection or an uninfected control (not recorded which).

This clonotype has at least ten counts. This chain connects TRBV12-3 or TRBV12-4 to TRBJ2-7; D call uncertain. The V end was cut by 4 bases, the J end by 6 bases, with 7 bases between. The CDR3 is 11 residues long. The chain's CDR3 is CASSSLGEQYF. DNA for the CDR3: TGTGCCAGCAGTTCCCTAGGCGAGCAGTACTTC.

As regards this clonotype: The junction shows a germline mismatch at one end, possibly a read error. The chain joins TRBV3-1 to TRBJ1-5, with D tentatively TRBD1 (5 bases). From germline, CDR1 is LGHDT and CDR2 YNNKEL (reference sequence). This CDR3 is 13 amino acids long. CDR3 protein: CASSGTGDQHQHF. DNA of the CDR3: TGTGCCAGCAGCGGGACGGGAGATCAGCACCAGCATTTT. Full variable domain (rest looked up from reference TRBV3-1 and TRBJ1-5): DTAVSQTPKYLVTQMGNDKSIKCEQNLGHDTMYWYKQDSKKFLKIMFSYNNKELIINETVPNRFSPKSPDKAHLNLHINSLELGDSAVYFCASSGTGDQHQHFGDGTRLSIL.

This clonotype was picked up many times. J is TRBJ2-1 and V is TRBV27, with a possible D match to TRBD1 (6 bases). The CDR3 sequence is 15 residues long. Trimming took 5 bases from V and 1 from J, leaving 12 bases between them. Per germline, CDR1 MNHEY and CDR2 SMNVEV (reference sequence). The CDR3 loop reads CASSPTGYSYNEQFF. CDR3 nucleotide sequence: TGTGCCAGCAGTCCGACAGGATATTCCTACAATGAGCAGTTCTTC.

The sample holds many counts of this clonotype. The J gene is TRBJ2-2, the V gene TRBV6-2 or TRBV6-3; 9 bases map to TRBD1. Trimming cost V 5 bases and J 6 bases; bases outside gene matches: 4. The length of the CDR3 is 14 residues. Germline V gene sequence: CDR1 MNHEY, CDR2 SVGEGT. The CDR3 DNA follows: TGTGCCAGCAGTGAACAGGGGGCGGCCGGGGAGCTGTTTTTT. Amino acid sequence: CASSEQGAAGELFF.

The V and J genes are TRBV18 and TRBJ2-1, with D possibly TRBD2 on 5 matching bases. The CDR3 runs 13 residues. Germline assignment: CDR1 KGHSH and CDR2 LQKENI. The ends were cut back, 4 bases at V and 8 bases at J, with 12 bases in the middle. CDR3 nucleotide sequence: TGTGCCAGCTCACTAAAACAAGCGGATGAGCAGTTCTTC. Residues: CASSLKQADEQFF.

The CDR3 bases are TGTGCCACCAGCAGAGAAAACACTGAAGCTTTCTTT. As protein: CATSRENTEAFF. The rearrangement uses TRBV15 and TRBJ1-1; no reliable D call. The germline CDR1 and CDR2 sequences are LNHNV and YYDKDF (reference sequence). The CDR3 totals 12 residues. Trimming stripped 0 bases from V and 2 bases from J, with 1 base between.

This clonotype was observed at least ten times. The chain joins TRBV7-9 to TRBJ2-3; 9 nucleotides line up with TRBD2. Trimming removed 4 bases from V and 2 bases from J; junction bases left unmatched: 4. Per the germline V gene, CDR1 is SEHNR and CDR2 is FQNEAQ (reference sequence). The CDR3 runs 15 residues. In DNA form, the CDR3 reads TGTGCCAGCAGCTCTAGCGGGGATGTCACAGATACGCAGTATTTT. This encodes CASSSSGDVTDTQYF.

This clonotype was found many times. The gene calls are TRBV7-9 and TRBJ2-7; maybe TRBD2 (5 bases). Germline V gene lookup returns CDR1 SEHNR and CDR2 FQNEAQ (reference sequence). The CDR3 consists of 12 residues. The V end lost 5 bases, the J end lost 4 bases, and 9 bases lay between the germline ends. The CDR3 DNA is TGTGCCAGCAGCCACGGGGTTTACGAGCAGTACTTC. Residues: CASSHGVYEQYF.

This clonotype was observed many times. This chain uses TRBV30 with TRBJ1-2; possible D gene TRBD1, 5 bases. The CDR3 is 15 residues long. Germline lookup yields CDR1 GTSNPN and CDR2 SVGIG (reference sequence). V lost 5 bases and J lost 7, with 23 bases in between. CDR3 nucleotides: TGTGCCTGGGACCCGATGGAGCGGGGCAAGGGTGGCTACACCTTC. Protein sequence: CAWDPMERGKGGYTF.

CDR3 coding DNA: TGTGCCAGCAGGTCACTAGCGGGGGGCTACGAGCAGTACTTC. It is translated as CASRSLAGGYEQYF. This chain uses TRBV6-5 with TRBJ2-7; TRBD2 matches at 12 bases. CDR3 length equals 14 residues. V shed 6 bases and J 3 bases; nucleotides not matched to a gene: 3. In germline, CDR1 is MNHEY, CDR2 SVGAGI.

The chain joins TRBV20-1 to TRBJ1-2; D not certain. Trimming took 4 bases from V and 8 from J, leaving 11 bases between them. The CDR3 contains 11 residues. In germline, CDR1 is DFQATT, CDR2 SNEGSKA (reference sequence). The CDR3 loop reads CSATVPGGYTF. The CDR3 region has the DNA TGCAGTGCTACAGTACCGGGGGGCTACACCTTC.

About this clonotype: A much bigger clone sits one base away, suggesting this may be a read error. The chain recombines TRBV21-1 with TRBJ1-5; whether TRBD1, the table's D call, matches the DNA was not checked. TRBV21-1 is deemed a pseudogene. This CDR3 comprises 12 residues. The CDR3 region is CTRGRLHQPQHF. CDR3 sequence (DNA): TGTACCAGGGGACGTCTACATCAGCCCCAGCATTTT.

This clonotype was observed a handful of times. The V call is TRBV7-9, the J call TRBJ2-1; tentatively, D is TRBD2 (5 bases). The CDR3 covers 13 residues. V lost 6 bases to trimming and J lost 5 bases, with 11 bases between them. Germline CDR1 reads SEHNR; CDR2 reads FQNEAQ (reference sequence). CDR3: CASSEGANNEQFF. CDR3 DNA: TGTGCCAGCAGTGAGGGAGCGAACAATGAGCAGTTCTTC.

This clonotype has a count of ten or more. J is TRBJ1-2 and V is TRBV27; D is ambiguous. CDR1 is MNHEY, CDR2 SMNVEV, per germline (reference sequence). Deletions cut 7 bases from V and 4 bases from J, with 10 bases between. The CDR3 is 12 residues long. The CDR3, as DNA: TGTGCCAGCACCGACGGAACCTATGGCTACACCTTC. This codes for CASTDGTYGYTF.

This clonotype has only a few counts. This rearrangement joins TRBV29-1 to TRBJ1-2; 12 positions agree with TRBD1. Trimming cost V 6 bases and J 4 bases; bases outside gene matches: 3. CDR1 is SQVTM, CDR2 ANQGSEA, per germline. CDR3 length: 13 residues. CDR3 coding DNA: TGCAGCGTGGGGACAGGGGGCCTCTATGGCTACACCTTC. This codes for CSVGTGGLYGYTF.

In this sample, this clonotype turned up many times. The CDR3 nucleotides are TGTGCCAGCGGGAAAGAGACCCAGTACTTC. Translating it yields CASGKETQYF. The chain couples TRBV12-3 or TRBV12-4 to TRBJ2-5; no firm D call. There are 10 residues in the CDR3. V was pared by 8 bases and J by 3 bases, with 4 bases between.